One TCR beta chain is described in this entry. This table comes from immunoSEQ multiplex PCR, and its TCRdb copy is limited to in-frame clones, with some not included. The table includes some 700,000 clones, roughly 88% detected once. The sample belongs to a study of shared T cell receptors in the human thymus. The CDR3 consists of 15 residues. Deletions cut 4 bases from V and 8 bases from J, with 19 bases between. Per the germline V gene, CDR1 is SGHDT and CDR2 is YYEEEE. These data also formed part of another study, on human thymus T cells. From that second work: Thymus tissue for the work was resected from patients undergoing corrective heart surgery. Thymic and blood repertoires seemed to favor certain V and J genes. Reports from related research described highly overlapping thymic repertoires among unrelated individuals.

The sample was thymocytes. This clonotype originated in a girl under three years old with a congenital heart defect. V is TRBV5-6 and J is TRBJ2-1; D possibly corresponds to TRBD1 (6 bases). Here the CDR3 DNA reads TGTGCCAGCAGCCCGGGCAGGGGTAAAGGCTATGAGCAGTTCTTC. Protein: CASSPGRGKGYEQFF. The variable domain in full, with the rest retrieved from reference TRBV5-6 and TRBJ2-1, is DAGVTQSPTHLIKTRGQQVTLRCSPKSGHDTVSWYQQALGQGPQFIFQYYEEEERQRGNFPDRFSGHQFPNYSSELNVNALLLGDSALYLCASSPGRGKGYEQFFGPGTRLTVL.